These 13 T cell receptor beta chains were all obtained from the same sample, sequenced in a study of early T cells in non-severe SARS-CoV-2 infection. One entry per CDR3 protein, called by TCRdb with MiXCR from the 5' RACE reads. Of about 80,000 distinct CDR3 sequences detected, less than 15% appear once; the ten largest clones hold around a sixth. The sequencing used whole blood, collected at baseline. These receptors were obtained from an adult who was a healthcare worker with PCR-confirmed SARS-CoV-2 infection or an uninfected control (not recorded which). The donor label of this sample is uncertain.

This clonotype was observed a handful of times. The chain carries TRBV7-6 and TRBJ2-1; D gene unclear. In germline, CDR1 is SGHVS, CDR2 FNYEAQ. The CDR3 is made up of 14 amino acids. Deletions cut 8 bases from V and 9 bases from J, with 20 bases between. The CDR3 DNA follows: TGTGCCAGCCCAAATGGGGATAGCTATGGTGAGCAGTTCTTC. Protein: CASPNGDSYGEQFF.

The V gene is TRBV18, the J gene TRBJ1-6; the D is unclear. The germline V and J ends were trimmed by 3 bases and 9 bases, with 15 bases remaining between them. The germline V gene has CDR1 KGHSH and CDR2 LQKENI. There are 15 residues in the CDR3. CDR3 in amino acids: CASSPLAERGSPLHF. The CDR3 region has the DNA TGTGCCAGCTCACCGCTAGCAGAAAGAGGTTCACCCCTCCACTTT.

V gene TRBV6-5 combines with J gene TRBJ1-2; D call uncertain. Germline V gives CDR1 MNHEY, CDR2 SVGAGI. The CDR3 runs to 12 residues. Trimming shortened V by 2 bases and J by 0 bases, and 1 base separated the two germline ends. Here the CDR3 reads CASSYTNYGYTF. DNA for the CDR3: TGTGCCAGCAGTTACACTAACTATGGCTACACCTTC.

This chain connects TRBV7-8 to TRBJ2-1, with D unclear. The germline gives CDR1 SGHVS, CDR2 FQNEAQ. The germline V and J ends were trimmed by 0 bases and 0 bases, with 12 bases remaining between them. This CDR3 contains 17 residues. CDR3 region: CASSLARRPSSYNEQFF. In DNA form, the CDR3 reads TGTGCCAGCAGCTTAGCGCGGCGCCCGAGCTCCTACAATGAGCAGTTCTTC.

Only a few counts were recorded for this clonotype. The genes are TRBV11-3 and TRBJ2-5, with 7 bases identical to TRBD1. This CDR3 comprises 17 residues. CDR1 is SGHNT and CDR2 is YENEEA in the germline V gene. V shed 8 bases, J shed 5 bases, and the junction held 20 bases outside the gene matches. The CDR3 DNA is TGTGCCAGCTCGATAGGGGGCGAGGGTGGATTAAGGGAGACCCAGTACTTC. Residues: CASSIGGEGGLRETQYF.

This rearrangement joins TRBV29-1 to TRBJ1-4; D uncertain. The CDR3 consists of 13 residues. In germline, CDR1 is SQVTM, CDR2 ANQGSEA. Between the trimmed V and J ends, which lost 3 bases and 7 bases, there was a span of 12 bases. CDR3 sequence: CSVEANLGEKLFF. CDR3 nucleotides: TGCAGCGTTGAGGCCAATTTAGGTGAAAAACTGTTTTTT. The entire variable domain, with the rest obtained from reference TRBV29-1 and TRBJ1-4, is as follows: SAVISQKPSRDICQRGTSLTIQCQVDSQVTMMFWYRQQPGQSLTLIATANQGSEATYESGFVIDKFPISRPNLTFSTLTVSNMSPEDSSIYLCSVEANLGEKLFFGSGTQLSVL.

Only a few counts were recorded for this clonotype. The V and J genes are TRBV12-3 or TRBV12-4 and TRBJ1-2, with D hard to call. There are 13 residues in the CDR3. The V gene lost 3 bases and the J gene lost 8 bases, with 13 bases spanning the gap. The CDR3 spells CASSLRGKNGYTF. For the CDR3, the DNA is TGTGCCAGCAGTTTGCGGGGAAAAAACGGCTACACCTTC.

This clonotype appeared many times. The rearrangement uses TRBV6-2 or TRBV6-3 and TRBJ1-1; no clear D. V lost 4 bases and J lost 1, with 13 bases in between. CDR3 length: 15 residues. The V gene's germline CDR1 is MNHEY and CDR2 SVGEGT. This CDR3 is CASSFLSGRNTEAFF. The CDR3 DNA is TGTGCCAGCAGTTTTCTATCAGGCCGGAACACTGAAGCTTTCTTT.

There are many counts of this clonotype. The chain combines TRBV6-1 with TRBJ2-1, with D hard to call. Trimming removed 8 bases at V and 7 bases at J, with 9 bases between. Germline V gene data show CDR1 as MNHNS and CDR2 as SASEGT. This CDR3 comprises 11 residues. CDR3 in DNA: TGTGCCAGCGAGTATTGGAATGAGCAGTTCTTC. Translation: CASEYWNEQFF.

At least ten counts were recorded for this clonotype. The rearrangement joins TRBV20-1 to TRBJ2-7; the D call may be TRBD1 or TRBD2 (5 bases each). This CDR3 has 16 amino acids. V was clipped by 0 bases and J by 4 bases, with 19 bases between them. Germline V gene data show CDR1 as DFQATT and CDR2 as SNEGSKA (reference sequence). The CDR3 is CSARDGRQGRPYEQYF. DNA of the CDR3: TGCAGTGCTAGAGATGGGCGCCAGGGACGACCTTACGAGCAGTACTTC.

The chain carries TRBV7-9 and TRBJ2-1; the D gene is possibly TRBD2 (6 bases). V was cut by 5 bases and J by 0 bases, with 11 bases left in between. Germline-derived CDR1 and CDR2 are SEHNR and FQNEAQ (reference sequence). The CDR3 runs to 15 residues. The CDR3 DNA reads TGTGCCAGCAGCCAACGGGGGAGCTCCTACAATGAGCAGTTCTTC. It specifies CASSQRGSSYNEQFF.

This clonotype was detected many times. The chain joins TRBV27 to TRBJ2-2, with 8 positions matching TRBD2. The CDR3 covers 14 residues. The germline V gene has CDR1 MNHEY and CDR2 SMNVEV (reference sequence). The V segment lost 5 bases and the J segment 5 bases; nucleotides outside the gene matches: 4. The CDR3 loop reads CASSRGGGTGELFF. CDR3 DNA: TGTGCCAGCAGTCGGGGGGGCGGTACCGGGGAGCTGTTTTTT.

This clonotype showed up just a few times. The chain is built from TRBV20-1 and TRBJ2-3; either TRBD1 or TRBD2 may supply D (5 bases each). Trimming cost V 6 bases and J 5 bases, with 18 bases left between them. CDR1 and CDR2 (germline): DFQATT, SNEGSKA (reference sequence). The CDR3 has 14 amino acids. In DNA form, the CDR3 reads TGCAGTGCCCGAAGGAGGCTGGGGGTAGATACGCAGTATTTT. Translating it yields CSARRRLGVDTQYF.